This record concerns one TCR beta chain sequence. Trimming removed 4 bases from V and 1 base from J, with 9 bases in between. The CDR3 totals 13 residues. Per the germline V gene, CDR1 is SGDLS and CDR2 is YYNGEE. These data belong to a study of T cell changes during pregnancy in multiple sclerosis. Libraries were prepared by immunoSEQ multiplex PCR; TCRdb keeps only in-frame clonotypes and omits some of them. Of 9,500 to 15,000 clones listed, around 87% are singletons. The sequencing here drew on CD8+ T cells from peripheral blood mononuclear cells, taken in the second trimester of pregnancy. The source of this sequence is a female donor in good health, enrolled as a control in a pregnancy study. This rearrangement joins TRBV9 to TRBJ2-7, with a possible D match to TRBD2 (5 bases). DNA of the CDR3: TGTGCCAGCAGCCCCCGACTATCCTACGAGCAGTACTTC. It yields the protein CASSPRLSYEQYF. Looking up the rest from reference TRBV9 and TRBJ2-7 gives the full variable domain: DSGVTQTPKHLITATGQRVTLRCSPRSGDLSVYWYQQSLDQGLQFLIQYYNGEERAKGNILERFSAQQFPDLHSELNLSSLELGDSALYFCASSPRLSYEQYFGPGTRLTVT.